This section outlines one T cell receptor beta chain sequence together with its context. No antigen is known for it. The data are from a study of radiotherapy plus CTLA-4 blockade in lung cancer. TCRdb keeps only in-frame clones here, not all; method: immunoSEQ multiplex PCR. Among approximately 69,000 clones listed, about 80% were seen once. Whole-study results and caveats: Response, reportedly, was best predicted by interferon-beta along with early blood T cell clone dynamics.

The germline CDR1 and CDR2 sequences are MDHEN and SYDVKM. The CDR3 covers 14 residues. Trimming stripped 6 bases from V and 7 bases from J, with 15 bases between. The V call is TRBV28, the J call TRBJ1-4, with a possible D match to TRBD1 (6 bases). The source of this sequence is a human donor with non-small cell lung cancer who had a complete response to radiotherapy plus ipilimumab. The sequencing here drew on peripheral blood, taken from a patient treated with radiotherapy plus ipilimumab. The CDR3 here is CASRMAGGSEKLFF. The CDR3 DNA reads as TGTGCCAGCAGAATGGCGGGGGGCAGTGAAAAACTGTTTTTT.